This is a list of T cell receptor beta chains from one sample in a study of shared clonotypes between healthy human individuals. The assay was immunoSEQ multiplex PCR, and TCRdb's table has in-frame clones only and misses some. The sample lists more than 2 million clones, around 96% occurring once. The sequencing input was naive CD8+ T cells sorted from blood. These receptors were taken from a man aged 18 to 29 in good health. Each CDR3 is given with its conserved first and last residue. D genes are given only for firm matches. Rows give clone size only sometimes, using once, few, many, or a class for an expanded clone.

V gene: TRBV27
D gene: TRBD1
J gene: TRBJ2-2
clone size: -
CDR3 length: 14
CDR3 DNA: TGTGCCAGCAGTTTGGGGACAGGGACCGGGGAGCTGTTTTTT
CDR3 protein: CASSLGTGTGELFF

V gene: TRBV4-3
D gene: TRBD1
J gene: TRBJ2-7
clone size: -
CDR3 length: 15
CDR3 DNA: TGCGCCAGCAGCCAAGAGCCGGGACAGCTCTACGAGCAGTACTTC
CDR3 protein: CASSQEPGQLYEQYF

V gene: TRBV27
D gene: -
J gene: TRBJ1-2
clone size: -
CDR3 length: 11
CDR3 DNA: TGCGATATTGACAGGCACTATGGCTACACCTTC
CDR3 protein: CDIDRHYGYTF

V gene: TRBV30
D gene: -
J gene: TRBJ1-1
clone size: -
CDR3 length: 13
CDR3 DNA: TGTGCCTGGAGCTTGGAACGGGGGACTGAAGCTTTCTTT
CDR3 protein: CAWSLERGTEAFF

V gene: TRBV30
D gene: TRBD1
J gene: TRBJ1-6
clone size: -
CDR3 length: 15
CDR3 DNA: TGTGCCTGGTCCCTGGTGGGACAGAGGTATCCACCCCTCCACTTT
CDR3 protein: CAWSLVGQRYPPLHF

V gene: TRBV27
D gene: TRBD1
J gene: TRBJ1-6
clone size: -
CDR3 length: 15
CDR3 DNA: TGTGCCAGCAGTCCCCGGACAGGGTATAATTCACCCCTCCACTTT
CDR3 protein: CASSPRTGYNSPLHF

V gene: TRBV10-3
D gene: -
J gene: TRBJ2-7
clone size: -
CDR3 length: 14
CDR3 DNA: TGTGCCATCAAGGACAGCCCCCTCTCCTACGAGCAGTACTTC
CDR3 protein: CAIKDSPLSYEQYF

V gene: TRBV5-4
D gene: -
J gene: TRBJ2-1
clone size: -
CDR3 length: 12
CDR3 DNA: TGTGCCAGCAGCTTGGCACCCGATGAGCAGTTCTTC
CDR3 protein: CASSLAPDEQFF

V gene: TRBV29-1
D gene: -
J gene: TRBJ2-7
clone size: -
CDR3 length: 12
CDR3 DNA: TGCAGCGTCGGGACCCCAGGTTGGGAGCAGTACTTC
CDR3 protein: CSVGTPGWEQYF

V gene: TRBV7-2
D gene: TRBD2
J gene: TRBJ2-1
clone size: -
CDR3 length: 15
CDR3 DNA: TGTGCCAGCAGCTCGACTAGCGGTGCCTACAATGAGCAGTTCTTC
CDR3 protein: CASSSTSGAYNEQFF

V gene: TRBV5-4
D gene: -
J gene: TRBJ1-2
clone size: -
CDR3 length: 13
CDR3 DNA: TGTGCCAGCAGCTTTGCGGGGGGAAAGGGCTACACCTTC
CDR3 protein: CASSFAGGKGYTF

V gene: TRBV7-9
D gene: -
J gene: TRBJ2-3
clone size: -
CDR3 length: 15
CDR3 DNA: TGTGCCAGCGGGGTCGGGGACCCCCGCACAGATACGCAGTATTTT
CDR3 protein: CASGVGDPRTDTQYF

V gene: TRBV29-1
D gene: TRBD1
J gene: TRBJ2-2
clone size: -
CDR3 length: 13
CDR3 DNA: TGCAGCGTCACAGGGGCGAACACCGGGGAGCTGTTTTTT
CDR3 protein: CSVTGANTGELFF

V gene: TRBV6-5
D gene: -
J gene: TRBJ2-1
clone size: few
CDR3 length: 11
CDR3 DNA: TGTGCCAGCAGTTACTCAAATGAGCAGTTCTTC
CDR3 protein: CASSYSNEQFF

V gene: TRBV27
D gene: TRBD2
J gene: TRBJ2-7
clone size: -
CDR3 length: 14
CDR3 DNA: TGTGCCAGCAGTTCGGCGTCGGGTGGGGAGGGGCAGTACTTC
CDR3 protein: CASSSASGGEGQYF

V gene: TRBV4-3
D gene: -
J gene: TRBJ2-7
clone size: -
CDR3 length: 13
CDR3 DNA: TGCGCCAGCAGCCCAGGACTACTCTACGAGCAGTACTTC
CDR3 protein: CASSPGLLYEQYF

V gene: TRBV30
D gene: -
J gene: TRBJ1-5
clone size: -
CDR3 length: 13
CDR3 DNA: TGTGCCTGGAGTACCGACAGCAATCAGCCCCAGCATTTT
CDR3 protein: CAWSTDSNQPQHF

V gene: TRBV9
D gene: -
J gene: TRBJ2-3
clone size: few
CDR3 length: 11
CDR3 DNA: TGTGCCAGCAGCGGGGCAGATACGCAGTATTTT
CDR3 protein: CASSGADTQYF

V gene: TRBV9
D gene: TRBD1
J gene: TRBJ1-2
clone size: -
CDR3 length: 13
CDR3 DNA: TGTGCCAGCGGAGAACAGGGGCACTATGGCTACACCTTC
CDR3 protein: CASGEQGHYGYTF

V gene: TRBV7-9
D gene: -
J gene: TRBJ2-7
clone size: once
CDR3 length: 14
CDR3 DNA: TGTGCCAGCACCCTGAGTGGGGGTGGCTACGAGCAGTACTTC
CDR3 protein: CASTLSGGGYEQYF

V gene: TRBV29-1
D gene: -
J gene: TRBJ2-7
clone size: -
CDR3 length: 13
CDR3 DNA: TGCAGCGTTGAAGACCCCGACAGGTACGAGCAGTACTTC
CDR3 protein: CSVEDPDRYEQYF

V gene: TRBV28
D gene: TRBD2
J gene: TRBJ2-7
clone size: -
CDR3 length: 19
CDR3 DNA: TGTGCCAGCTGCCGGTGTGGGACTAGCGGGTCTCAAGGGGACTACGAGCAGTACTTC
CDR3 protein: CASCRCGTSGSQGDYEQYF

V gene: TRBV28
D gene: -
J gene: TRBJ1-6
clone size: -
CDR3 length: 16
CDR3 DNA: TGTGCCAGCAATTCCGGGGGGGGGTCCTATAATTCACCCCTCCACTTT
CDR3 protein: CASNSGGGSYNSPLHF

V gene: TRBV6-1
D gene: -
J gene: TRBJ1-5
clone size: -
CDR3 length: 11
CDR3 DNA: TGTGCCAGCAGCTACAATCAGCCCCAGCATTTT
CDR3 protein: CASSYNQPQHF

V gene: TRBV6-6
D gene: TRBD1
J gene: TRBJ2-5
clone size: -
CDR3 length: 14
CDR3 DNA: TGTGCCAGCAGTTACCTCGGACAGGGAGAGACCCAGTACTTC
CDR3 protein: CASSYLGQGETQYF

V gene: TRBV4-1
D gene: TRBD1
J gene: TRBJ1-5
clone size: few
CDR3 length: 14
CDR3 DNA: TGCGCCAGCAGCTTGGACAGGGGGCATCAGCCCCAGCATTTT
CDR3 protein: CASSLDRGHQPQHF

V gene: TRBV5-6
D gene: -
J gene: TRBJ2-1
clone size: once
CDR3 length: 16
CDR3 DNA: TGTGCCAGCAGCTTGCAGGCTAGCGAAACCTACAATGAGCAGTTCTTC
CDR3 protein: CASSLQASETYNEQFF

V gene: TRBV30
D gene: TRBD1
J gene: TRBJ1-2
clone size: -
CDR3 length: 15
CDR3 DNA: TGTGCCTGGAATGCCCCGACAGGGTCGAGCTATGGCTACACCTTC
CDR3 protein: CAWNAPTGSSYGYTF

V gene: TRBV7-2
D gene: -
J gene: TRBJ1-6
clone size: -
CDR3 length: 12
CDR3 DNA: TGTGCCAGCAGCCCGACAGTTTATCCCCTCCACTTT
CDR3 protein: CASSPTVYPLHF

V gene: TRBV9
D gene: TRBD2
J gene: TRBJ2-2
clone size: -
CDR3 length: 17
CDR3 DNA: TGTGCCAGCAGCGTATCGGGACTAAGCTCGGGTGTCGGGGAGCTGTTTTTT
CDR3 protein: CASSVSGLSSGVGELFF

V gene: TRBV6-5
D gene: -
J gene: TRBJ2-5
clone size: -
CDR3 length: 14
CDR3 DNA: TGTGCCAGCAGTTACGGGGGGCATGATGAGACCCAGTACTTC
CDR3 protein: CASSYGGHDETQYF

V gene: TRBV27
D gene: -
J gene: TRBJ1-1
clone size: -
CDR3 length: 14
CDR3 DNA: TGTGCCAGCAGTTTGAGGGGCGAGAACACTGAAGCTTTCTTT
CDR3 protein: CASSLRGENTEAFF

V gene: TRBV7-8
D gene: TRBD1
J gene: TRBJ1-2
clone size: once
CDR3 length: 16
CDR3 DNA: TGTGCCAGCAGCTTAGCCTGGGGACAGATCATCTATGGCTACACCTTC
CDR3 protein: CASSLAWGQIIYGYTF

V gene: TRBV7-2
D gene: TRBD2
J gene: TRBJ2-3
clone size: -
CDR3 length: 17
CDR3 DNA: TGTGCCAGCAGCTTGCCGGGACTAGCGGGAGGGCGGGATACGCAGTATTTT
CDR3 protein: CASSLPGLAGGRDTQYF

V gene: TRBV19
D gene: -
J gene: TRBJ1-2
clone size: -
CDR3 length: 11
CDR3 DNA: TGTGCCAGTAGCTCCGATTGGGGCTACACCTTC
CDR3 protein: CASSSDWGYTF

V gene: TRBV2
D gene: TRBD1
J gene: TRBJ2-7
clone size: once
CDR3 length: 13
CDR3 DNA: TGTGCCAGCAGAGGGACAGGACCCTACGAGCAGTACTTC
CDR3 protein: CASRGTGPYEQYF

V gene: TRBV5-1
D gene: TRBD1
J gene: TRBJ2-7
clone size: -
CDR3 length: 13
CDR3 DNA: TGCGCCAGCGGACAGGGGACTACCTACGAGCAGTACTTC
CDR3 protein: CASGQGTTYEQYF

V gene: TRBV5-6
D gene: TRBD2
J gene: TRBJ2-7
clone size: once
CDR3 length: 14
CDR3 DNA: TGTGCCAGCAGCTTGTCCCTAGCGGTCTACGAGCAGTACTTC
CDR3 protein: CASSLSLAVYEQYF

V gene: TRBV5-6
D gene: TRBD1
J gene: TRBJ2-7
clone size: -
CDR3 length: 15
CDR3 DNA: TGTGCCAGCAGCCTGGACAGGGGAGCTCACTACGAGCAGTACTTC
CDR3 protein: CASSLDRGAHYEQYF

V gene: TRBV19
D gene: -
J gene: TRBJ2-7
clone size: -
CDR3 length: 13
CDR3 DNA: TGTGCCAGTAGTATTGGACACCTTTACGAGCAGTACTTC
CDR3 protein: CASSIGHLYEQYF

V gene: TRBV30
D gene: -
J gene: TRBJ1-1
clone size: -
CDR3 length: 12
CDR3 DNA: TGTGCCTGGACAGCCATGAACACTGAAGCTTTCTTT
CDR3 protein: CAWTAMNTEAFF